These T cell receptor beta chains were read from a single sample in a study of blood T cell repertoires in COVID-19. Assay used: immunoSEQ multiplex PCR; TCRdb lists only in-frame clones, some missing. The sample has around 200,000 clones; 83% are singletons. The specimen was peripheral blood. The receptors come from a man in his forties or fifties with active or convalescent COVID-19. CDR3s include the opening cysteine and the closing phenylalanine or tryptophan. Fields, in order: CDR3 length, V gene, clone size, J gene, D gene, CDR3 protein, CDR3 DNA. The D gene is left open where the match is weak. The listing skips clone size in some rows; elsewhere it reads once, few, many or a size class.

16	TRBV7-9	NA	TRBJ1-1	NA	CASSEWAQWMNTEAFF	TGTGCCAGCAGCGAGTGGGCCCAGTGGATGAACACTGAAGCTTTCTTT
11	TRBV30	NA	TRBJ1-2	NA	CAWSRVYGYTF	TGTGCCTGGAGTCGTGTCTATGGCTACACCTTC
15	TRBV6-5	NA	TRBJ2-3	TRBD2	CASLGLAGTADTQYF	TGTGCCAGCCTCGGACTAGCGGGAACCGCAGATACGCAGTATTTT
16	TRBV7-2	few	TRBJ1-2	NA	CASSVAMDTVNYGYTF	TGTGCCAGCAGCGTAGCGATGGACACCGTTAACTATGGCTACACCTTC
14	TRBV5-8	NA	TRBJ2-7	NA	CASSLAPTAYEQYF	TGTGCCAGCAGCTTGGCTCCCACAGCCTACGAGCAGTACTTC
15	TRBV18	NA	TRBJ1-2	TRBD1	CASSPLGQGNYGYTF	TGTGCCAGCTCACCACTGGGACAGGGCAACTATGGCTACACCTTC
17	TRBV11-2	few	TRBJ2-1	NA	CASSPAKGVNSGHEQFF	TGTGCCAGCAGCCCAGCGAAGGGAGTTAACTCTGGTCATGAGCAGTTCTTC
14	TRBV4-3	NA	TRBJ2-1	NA	CASSQETHNNEQFF	TGCGCCAGCAGCCAAGAAACACATAACAATGAGCAGTTCTTC
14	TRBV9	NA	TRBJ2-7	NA	CASSVRDIGDEQYF	TGTGCCAGCAGCGTCCGGGATATCGGGGACGAGCAGTACTTC
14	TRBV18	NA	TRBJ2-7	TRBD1	CASSPLGQGNEQYF	TGTGCCAGCTCACCACTGGGACAGGGAAACGAGCAGTACTTC
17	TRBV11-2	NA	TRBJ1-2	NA	CASSLDLNWGLVYGYTF	TGTGCCAGCAGCTTAGATCTAAATTGGGGGCTTGTCTATGGCTACACCTTC
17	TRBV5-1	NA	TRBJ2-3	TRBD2	CASSSGSGGPSTDTQYF	TGCGCCAGCAGCTCCGGGAGCGGGGGCCCGAGCACAGATACGCAGTATTTT
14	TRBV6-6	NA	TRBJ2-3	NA	CASTRDSSTDTQYF	TGTGCCAGCACCCGGGATTCCAGCACAGATACGCAGTATTTT
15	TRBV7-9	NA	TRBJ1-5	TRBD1	CASSGQGAGNQPQHF	TGTGCCAGCAGCGGACAGGGGGCCGGGAATCAGCCCCAGCATTTT
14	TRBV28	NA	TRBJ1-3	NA	CAASPQPSGNTIYF	TGTGCTGCTAGTCCACAACCCTCTGGAAACACCATATATTTT
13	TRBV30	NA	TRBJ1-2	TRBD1	CAWRDRVGAGYTF	TGTGCCTGGAGAGACAGGGTTGGGGCAGGCTACACCTTC
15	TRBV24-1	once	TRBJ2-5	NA	CATSDPTSGEETQYF	TGTGCCACCAGTGACCCGACTAGTGGGGAAGAGACCCAGTACTTC
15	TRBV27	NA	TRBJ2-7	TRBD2	CASRRERETNYEQYF	TGTGCCAGCAGGAGGGAGCGGGAGACTAACTACGAGCAGTACTTC
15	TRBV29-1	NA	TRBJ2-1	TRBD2	CSVVSGRGAPNEQFF	TGCAGCGTTGTAAGCGGGAGAGGTGCCCCCAATGAGCAGTTCTTC
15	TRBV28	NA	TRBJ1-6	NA	CASRETGGRGSPLHF	TGTGCCAGCAGGGAGACTGGCGGGCGGGGTTCACCCCTCCACTTT
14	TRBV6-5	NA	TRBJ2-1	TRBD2	CASGTSGSYNEQFF	TGTGCCAGTGGGACTAGCGGGAGCTACAATGAGCAGTTCTTC
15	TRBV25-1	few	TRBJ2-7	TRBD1	CASSELGQGSYEQYF	TGTGCCAGCAGTGAATTAGGACAGGGGTCCTACGAGCAGTACTTC
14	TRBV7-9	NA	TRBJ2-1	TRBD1	CASRGTDSYNEQFF	TGTGCCTCCCGAGGGACAGACTCCTACAATGAGCAGTTCTTC
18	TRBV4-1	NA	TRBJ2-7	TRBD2	CASSQQGYGLAGGSEQYF	TGCGCCAGCAGCCAACAGGGTTATGGCCTAGCGGGAGGAAGCGAGCAGTACTTC
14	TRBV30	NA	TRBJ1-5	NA	CAWSGQSPNQPQHF	TGTGCCTGGAGTGGACAGTCTCCTAATCAGCCCCAGCATTTT
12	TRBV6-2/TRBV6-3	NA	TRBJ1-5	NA	CASSYSLRTMHF	TGTGCCAGCAGTTACAGCCTCCGGACAATGCATTTT
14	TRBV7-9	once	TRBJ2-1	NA	CASREHLSYNEQFF	TGTGCCAGCAGAGAGCACCTCTCCTACAATGAGCAGTTCTTC
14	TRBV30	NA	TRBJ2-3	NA	CAWSVGAGTDTQYF	TGTGCCTGGAGTGTAGGAGCGGGCACAGATACGCAGTATTTT
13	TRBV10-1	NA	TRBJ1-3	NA	CASSVGTGNTIYF	TGCGCCAGCAGTGTCGGGACTGGAAACACCATATATTTT
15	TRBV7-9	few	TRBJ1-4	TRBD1	CASSSPGTGEEKLFF	TGTGCCAGCAGCTCCCCCGGGACAGGGGAGGAAAAACTGTTTTTT
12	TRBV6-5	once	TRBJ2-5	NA	CASSSQQETQYF	TGTGCCAGCAGTTCACAACAAGAGACCCAGTACTTC
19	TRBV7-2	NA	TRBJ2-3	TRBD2	CASSLRGLAGGTSTDTQYF	TGTGCCAGCAGCTTACGGGGACTAGCGGGGGGGACAAGCACAGATACGCAGTATTTT
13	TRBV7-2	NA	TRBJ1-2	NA	CASSLGGYYGYTF	TGTGCCAGCAGCTTAGGGGGCTACTATGGCTACACCTTC
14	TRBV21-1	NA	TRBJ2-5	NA	CASSNPPAGRGQYF	TGTGCCAGCAGCAATCCCCCAGCGGGGCGAGGCCAGTACTTC
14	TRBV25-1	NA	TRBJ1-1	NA	CASKISRRNTEAFF	TGTGCCAGCAAAATCTCGCGGCGGAACACTGAAGCTTTCTTT
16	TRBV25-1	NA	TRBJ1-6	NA	CASSESVPGARSPLHF	TGTGCCAGCAGTGAGTCCGTACCAGGGGCACGTTCACCCCTCCACTTT
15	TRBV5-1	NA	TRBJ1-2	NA	CASSLGGGLNYGYTF	TGCGCCAGCAGCCTTGGCGGGGGGCTTAACTATGGCTACACCTTC
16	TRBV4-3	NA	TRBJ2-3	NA	CASSQVRGFRTDTQYF	TGCGCCAGCAGCCAAGTGCGCGGGTTCCGCACAGATACGCAGTATTTT
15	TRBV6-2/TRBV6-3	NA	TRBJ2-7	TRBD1	CASSSETGGSYEQYF	TGTGCCAGCAGTTCCGAGACAGGGGGCTCTTACGAGCAGTACTTC
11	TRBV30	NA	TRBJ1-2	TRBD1	CAWNRQGGYTF	TGTGCCTGGAACCGACAGGGAGGCTACACCTTC
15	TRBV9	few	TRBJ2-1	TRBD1	CASSVGQGTYNEQFF	TGTGCCAGCAGCGTTGGACAGGGAACCTACAATGAGCAGTTCTTC
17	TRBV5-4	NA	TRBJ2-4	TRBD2	CASSLAIGGGGKNIQYF	TGTGCCAGCAGCTTGGCCATCGGGGGGGGAGGCAAAAACATTCAGTACTTC
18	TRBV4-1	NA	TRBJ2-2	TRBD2	CASEDRLAGGLGTGELFF	TGCGCCAGCGAAGATCGACTAGCGGGGGGGCTCGGAACCGGGGAGCTGTTTTTT
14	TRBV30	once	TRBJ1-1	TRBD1	CAWTAGGVRTEAFF	TGTGCCTGGACTGCAGGGGGCGTGAGGACTGAAGCTTTCTTT
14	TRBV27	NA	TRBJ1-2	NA	CASSPPGMTAGYTF	TGTGCCAGCAGTCCCCCGGGAATGACCGCTGGCTACACCTTC
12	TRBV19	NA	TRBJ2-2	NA	CASSKQDGELFF	TGTGCCAGTAGTAAGCAGGACGGGGAGCTGTTTTTT
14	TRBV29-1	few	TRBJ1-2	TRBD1	CSGIDRASNYGYTF	TGCAGCGGAATTGACAGGGCTTCTAACTATGGCTACACCTTC
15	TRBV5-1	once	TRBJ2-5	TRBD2	CASSSGLGVTETQYF	TGCGCCAGCAGCTCGGGACTAGGGGTTACGGAGACCCAGTACTTC
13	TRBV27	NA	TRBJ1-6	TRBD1	CASKGQPNSPLHF	TGTGCCAGCAAGGGACAGCCCAATTCACCCCTCCACTTT
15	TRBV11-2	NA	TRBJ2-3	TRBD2	CASSFSSGRADTQYF	TGTGCCAGCAGCTTCTCCAGCGGGAGGGCAGATACGCAGTATTTT
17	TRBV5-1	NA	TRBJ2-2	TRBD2	CASSLIPRGADTGELFF	TGCGCCAGCAGCTTGATTCCGCGGGGGGCTGACACCGGGGAGCTGTTTTTT
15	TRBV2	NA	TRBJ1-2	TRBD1	CASSEGLQGGYGYTF	TGTGCCAGCAGTGAAGGTTTGCAGGGGGGCTATGGCTACACCTTC
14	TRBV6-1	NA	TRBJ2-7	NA	CASSDGGWTGEQYF	TGTGCCAGCAGTGACGGGGGTTGGACGGGGGAGCAGTACTTC
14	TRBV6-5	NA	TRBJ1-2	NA	CASSRLPGIGGYTF	TGTGCCAGCAGCAGATTACCCGGGATTGGGGGCTACACCTTC
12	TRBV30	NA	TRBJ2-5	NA	CAWERGQETQYF	TGTGCCTGGGAAAGGGGACAAGAGACCCAGTACTTC
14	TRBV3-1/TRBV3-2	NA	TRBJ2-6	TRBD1	CASRGTGGANVLTF	TGTGCCAGCAGAGGGACAGGTGGGGCCAACGTCCTGACTTTC
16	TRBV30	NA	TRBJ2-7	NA	CAWTLKTGLRSYEQYF	TGTGCCTGGACCCTAAAGACAGGCCTCCGCTCCTACGAGCAGTACTTC
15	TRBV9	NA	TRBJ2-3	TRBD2	CASSPNSGGGDTQYF	TGTGCCAGCAGCCCGAATAGCGGGGGGGGAGATACGCAGTATTTT